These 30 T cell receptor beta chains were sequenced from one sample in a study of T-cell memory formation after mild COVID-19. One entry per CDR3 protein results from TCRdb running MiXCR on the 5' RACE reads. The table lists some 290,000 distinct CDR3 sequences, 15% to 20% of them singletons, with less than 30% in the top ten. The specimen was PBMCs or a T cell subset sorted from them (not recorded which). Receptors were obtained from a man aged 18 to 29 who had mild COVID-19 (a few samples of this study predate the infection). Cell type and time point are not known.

CDR3 loop: CASGTNLAGGSYEQYF. The CDR3, as DNA: TGTGCCAGCGGGACCAATCTAGCGGGGGGATCCTACGAGCAGTACTTC. The V and J genes are TRBV6-5 and TRBJ2-7, with 11 positions matching TRBD2. The CDR3 length is 16 residues. Germline lookup yields CDR1 MNHEY and CDR2 SVGAGI. Trimming took 8 bases from V and 1 from J; bases not matched to a gene: 10.

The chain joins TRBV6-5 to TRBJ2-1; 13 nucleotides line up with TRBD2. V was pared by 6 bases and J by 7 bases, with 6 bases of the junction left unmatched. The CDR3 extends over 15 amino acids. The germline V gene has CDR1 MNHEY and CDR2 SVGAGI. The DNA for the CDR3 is TGTGCCAGCAGACCACTAGCGGGGGGGCCTAATGAGCAGTTCTTC. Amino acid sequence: CASRPLAGGPNEQFF.

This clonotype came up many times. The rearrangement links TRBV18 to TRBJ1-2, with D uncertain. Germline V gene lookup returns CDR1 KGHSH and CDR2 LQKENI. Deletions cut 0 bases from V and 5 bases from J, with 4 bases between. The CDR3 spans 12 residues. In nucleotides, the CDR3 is TGTGCCAGCTCACCACCAGGATATGGCTACACCTTC. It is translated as CASSPPGYGYTF. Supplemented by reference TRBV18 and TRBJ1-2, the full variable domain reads NAGVMQNPRHLVRRRGQEARLRCSPMKGHSHVYWYRQLPEEGLKFMVYLQKENIIDESGMPKERFSAEFPKEGPSILRIQQVVRGDSAAYFCASSPPGYGYTFGSGTRLTVV.

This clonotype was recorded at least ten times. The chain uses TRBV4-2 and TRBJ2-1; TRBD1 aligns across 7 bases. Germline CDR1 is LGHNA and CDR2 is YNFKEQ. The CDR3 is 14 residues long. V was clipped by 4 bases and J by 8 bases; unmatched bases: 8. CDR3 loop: CASSRRPQGDEQFF. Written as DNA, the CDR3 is TGTGCCAGCAGCCGCAGGCCCCAGGGGGATGAGCAGTTCTTC.

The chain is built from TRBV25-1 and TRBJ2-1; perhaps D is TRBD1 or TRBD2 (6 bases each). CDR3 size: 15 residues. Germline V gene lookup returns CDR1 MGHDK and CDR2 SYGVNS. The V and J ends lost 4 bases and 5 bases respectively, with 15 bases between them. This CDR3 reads CASSVEWGADNEQFF. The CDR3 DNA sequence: TGTGCCAGCAGTGTCGAGTGGGGGGCTGACAATGAGCAGTTCTTC.

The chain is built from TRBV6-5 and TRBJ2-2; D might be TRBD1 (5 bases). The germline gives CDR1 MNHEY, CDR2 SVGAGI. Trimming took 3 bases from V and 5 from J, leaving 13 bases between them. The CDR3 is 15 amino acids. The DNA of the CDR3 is TGTGCCAGCAGTTATAGGCCAGGGCAGACCGGGGAGCTGTTTTTT. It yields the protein CASSYRPGQTGELFF.

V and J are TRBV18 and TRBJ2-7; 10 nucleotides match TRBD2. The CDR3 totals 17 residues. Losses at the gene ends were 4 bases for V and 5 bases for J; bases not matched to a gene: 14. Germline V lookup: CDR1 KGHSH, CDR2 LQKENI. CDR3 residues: CASSLILQRGGPHEQYF. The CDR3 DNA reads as TGTGCCAGCTCACTGATCTTGCAGCGGGGGGGCCCCCACGAGCAGTACTTC.

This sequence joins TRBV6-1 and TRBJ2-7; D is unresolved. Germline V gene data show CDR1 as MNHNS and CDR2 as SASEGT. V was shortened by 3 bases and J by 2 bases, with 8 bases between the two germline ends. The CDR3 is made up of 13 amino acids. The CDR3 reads CASSEAGPYEQYV. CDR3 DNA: TGTGCCAGCAGTGAGGCAGGCCCCTACGAGCAGTACGTC.

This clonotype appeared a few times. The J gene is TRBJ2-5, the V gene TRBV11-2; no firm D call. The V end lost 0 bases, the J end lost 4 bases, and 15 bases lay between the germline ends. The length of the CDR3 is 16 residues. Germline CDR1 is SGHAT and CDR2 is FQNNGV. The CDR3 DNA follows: TGTGCCAGCAGCTTAGATCTCTTCGGGCTGAGAGAGACCCAGTACTTC. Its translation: CASSLDLFGLRETQYF.

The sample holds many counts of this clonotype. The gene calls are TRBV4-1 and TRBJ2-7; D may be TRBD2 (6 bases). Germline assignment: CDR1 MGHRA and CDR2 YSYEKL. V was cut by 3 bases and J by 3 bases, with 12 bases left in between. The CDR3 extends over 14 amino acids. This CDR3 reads CASSHRTGVYEQYF. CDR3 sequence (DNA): TGCGCCAGCAGCCACCGGACGGGAGTCTACGAGCAGTACTTC.

The CDR3 DNA sequence: TGTGCCAGCAGTACACTAGGCCTAACAGGGAGCATTCAGTACTTC. Translated: CASSTLGLTGSIQYF. The chain joins TRBV28 to TRBJ2-4; D perhaps matches TRBD1 (6 bases). The CDR3 runs to 15 residues. Per germline, CDR1 MDHEN and CDR2 SYDVKM. The V gene lost 5 bases and the J gene lost 9 bases, with 20 bases spanning the gap.

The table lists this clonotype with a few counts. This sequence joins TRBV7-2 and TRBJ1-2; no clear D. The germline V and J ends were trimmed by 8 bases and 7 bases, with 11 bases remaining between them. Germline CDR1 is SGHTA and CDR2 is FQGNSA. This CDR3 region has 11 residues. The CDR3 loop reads CASLPPSGYTF. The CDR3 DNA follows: TGTGCCAGCCTCCCCCCGAGTGGCTACACCTTC.

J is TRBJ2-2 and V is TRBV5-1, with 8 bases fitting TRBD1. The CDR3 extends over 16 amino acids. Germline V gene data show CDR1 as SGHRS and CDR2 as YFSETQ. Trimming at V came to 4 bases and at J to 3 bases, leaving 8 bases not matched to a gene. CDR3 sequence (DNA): TGCGCCAGCAGCCTAGGGGGACAGGTCTACACCGGGGAGCTGTTTTTT. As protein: CASSLGGQVYTGELFF. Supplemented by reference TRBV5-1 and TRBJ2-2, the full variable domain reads KAGVTQTPRYLIKTRGQQVTLSCSPISGHRSVSWYQQTPGQGLQFLFEYFSETQRNKGNFPGRFSGRQFSNSRSEMNVSTLELGDSALYLCASSLGGQVYTGELFFGEGSRLTVL.

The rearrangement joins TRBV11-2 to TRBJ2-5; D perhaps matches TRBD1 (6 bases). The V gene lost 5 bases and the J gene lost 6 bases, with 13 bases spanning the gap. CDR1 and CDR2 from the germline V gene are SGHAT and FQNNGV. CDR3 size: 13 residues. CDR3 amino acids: CASSDSGAQTQYF. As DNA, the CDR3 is TGTGCCAGCAGCGACTCAGGGGCACAGACCCAGTACTTC.

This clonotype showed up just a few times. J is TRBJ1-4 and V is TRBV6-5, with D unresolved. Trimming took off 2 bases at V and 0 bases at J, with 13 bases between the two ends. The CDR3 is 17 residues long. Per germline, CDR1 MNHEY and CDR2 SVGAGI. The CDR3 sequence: CASSYGWSGATNEKLFF. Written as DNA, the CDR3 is TGTGCCAGCAGTTACGGTTGGTCGGGTGCAACTAATGAAAAACTGTTTTTT.

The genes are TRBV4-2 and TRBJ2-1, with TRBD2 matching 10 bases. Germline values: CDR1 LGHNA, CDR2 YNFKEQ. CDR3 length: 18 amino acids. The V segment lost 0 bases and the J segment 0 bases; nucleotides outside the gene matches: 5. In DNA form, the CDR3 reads TGTGCCAGCAGCCAAGAATGGACTAGCGGAAGCTCCTACAATGAGCAGTTCTTC. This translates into CASSQEWTSGSSYNEQFF.

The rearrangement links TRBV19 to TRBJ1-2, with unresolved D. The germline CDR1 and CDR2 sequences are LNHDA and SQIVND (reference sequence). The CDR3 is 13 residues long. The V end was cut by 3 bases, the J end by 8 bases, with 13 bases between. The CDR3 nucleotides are TGTGCCAGTAGTATTGTAGGTCCTACCGGCTACACCTTC. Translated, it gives CASSIVGPTGYTF.

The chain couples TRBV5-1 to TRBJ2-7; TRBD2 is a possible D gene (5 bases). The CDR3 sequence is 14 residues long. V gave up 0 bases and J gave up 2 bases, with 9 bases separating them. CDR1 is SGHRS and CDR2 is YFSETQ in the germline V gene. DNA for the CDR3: TGCGCCAGCAGCTTGGGGGAGAGACCCTACGAGCAGTACTTC. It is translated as CASSLGERPYEQYF.

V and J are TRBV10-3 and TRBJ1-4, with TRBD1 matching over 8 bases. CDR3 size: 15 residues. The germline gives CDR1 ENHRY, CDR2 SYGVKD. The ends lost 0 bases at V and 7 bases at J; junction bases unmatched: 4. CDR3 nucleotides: TGTGCCATCAGTGAGTCGACAGGGGAAAGTGAAAAACTGTTTTTT. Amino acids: CAISESTGESEKLFF.

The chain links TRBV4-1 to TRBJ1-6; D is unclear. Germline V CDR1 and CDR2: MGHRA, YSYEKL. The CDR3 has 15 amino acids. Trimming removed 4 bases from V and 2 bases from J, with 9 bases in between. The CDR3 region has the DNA TGCGCCAGCAGCCCCACTGGTCCCTATAATTCACCCCTCCACTTT. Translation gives CASSPTGPYNSPLHF.

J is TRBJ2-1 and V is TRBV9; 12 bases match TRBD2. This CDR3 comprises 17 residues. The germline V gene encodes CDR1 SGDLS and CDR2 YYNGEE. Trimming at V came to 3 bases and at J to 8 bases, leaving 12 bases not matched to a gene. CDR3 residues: CASSGTSGEQGLDEQFF. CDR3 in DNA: TGTGCCAGCAGCGGGACTAGCGGGGAACAAGGCCTTGATGAGCAGTTCTTC.

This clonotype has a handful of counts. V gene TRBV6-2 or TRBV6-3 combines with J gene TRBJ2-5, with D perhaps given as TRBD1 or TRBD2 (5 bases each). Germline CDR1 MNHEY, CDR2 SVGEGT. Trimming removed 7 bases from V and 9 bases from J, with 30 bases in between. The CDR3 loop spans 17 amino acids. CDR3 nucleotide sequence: TGTGCCAGCACCCCCTTGAAATACCGCCGGGACGAACTGTCCCAGTACTTC. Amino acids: CASTPLKYRRDELSQYF.

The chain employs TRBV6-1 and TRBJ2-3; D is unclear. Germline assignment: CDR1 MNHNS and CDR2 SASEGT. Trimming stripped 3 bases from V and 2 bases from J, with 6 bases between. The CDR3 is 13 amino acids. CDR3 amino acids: CASSEPVTDTQYF. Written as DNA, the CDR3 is TGTGCCAGCAGTGAGCCAGTCACAGATACGCAGTATTTT.

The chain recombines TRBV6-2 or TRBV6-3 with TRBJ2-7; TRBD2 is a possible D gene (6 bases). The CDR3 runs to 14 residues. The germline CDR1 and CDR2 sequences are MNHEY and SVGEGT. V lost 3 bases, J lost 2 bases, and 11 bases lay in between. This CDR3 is CASSYYGGTYEQYF. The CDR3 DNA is TGTGCCAGCAGTTATTACGGGGGAACCTACGAGCAGTACTTC.

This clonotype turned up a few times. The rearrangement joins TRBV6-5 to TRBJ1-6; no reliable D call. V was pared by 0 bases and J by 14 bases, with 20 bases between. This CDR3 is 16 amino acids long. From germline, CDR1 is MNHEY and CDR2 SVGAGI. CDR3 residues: CASSYSIHLEVFALHF. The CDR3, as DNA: TGTGCCAGCAGTTACTCGATCCACCTCGAGGTTTTCGCCCTCCACTTT.

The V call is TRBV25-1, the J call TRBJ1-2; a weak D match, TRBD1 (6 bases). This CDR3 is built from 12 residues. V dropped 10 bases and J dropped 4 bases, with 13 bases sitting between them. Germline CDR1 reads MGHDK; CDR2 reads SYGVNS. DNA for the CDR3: TGTGCCATTCCAGGGGAGGGCTATGGCTACACCTTC. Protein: CAIPGEGYGYTF.

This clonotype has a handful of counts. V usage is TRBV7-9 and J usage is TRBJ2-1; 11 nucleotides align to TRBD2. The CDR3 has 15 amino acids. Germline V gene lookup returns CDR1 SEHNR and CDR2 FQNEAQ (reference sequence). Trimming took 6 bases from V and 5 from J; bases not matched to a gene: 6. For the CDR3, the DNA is TGTGCCAGCAGTTCTCATAGCGGGGGGGACAATGAGCAGTTCTTC. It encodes CASSSHSGGDNEQFF.

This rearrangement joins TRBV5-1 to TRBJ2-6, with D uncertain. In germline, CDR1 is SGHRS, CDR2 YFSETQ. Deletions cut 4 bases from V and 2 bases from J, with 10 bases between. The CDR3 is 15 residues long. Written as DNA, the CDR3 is TGCGCCAGCAGCCTAATAGAGGCTGGGGCCAACGTCCTGACTTTC. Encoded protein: CASSLIEAGANVLTF.

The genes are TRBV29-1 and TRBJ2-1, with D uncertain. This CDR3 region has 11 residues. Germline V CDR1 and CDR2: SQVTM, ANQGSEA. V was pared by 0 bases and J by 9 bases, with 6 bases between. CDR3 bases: TGCAGCGTTGAAGACAGAGCTGAGCAGTTCTTC. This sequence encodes CSVEDRAEQFF.

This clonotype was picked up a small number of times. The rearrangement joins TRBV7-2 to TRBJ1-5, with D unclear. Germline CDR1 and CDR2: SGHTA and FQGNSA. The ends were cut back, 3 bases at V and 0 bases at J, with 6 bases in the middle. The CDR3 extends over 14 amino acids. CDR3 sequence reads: CASSFLVSNQPQHF. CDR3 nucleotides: TGTGCCAGCAGCTTTTTGGTTAGCAATCAGCCCCAGCATTTT.